The T cell receptor (beta chain) described here comes from a study of glioma-infiltrating T cells after dendritic cell vaccination. Study-level findings and limits: Few patients contributed both blood and tumor specimens.

Profiled with immunoSEQ multiplex PCR; TCRdb holds only in-frame clones, not every one. The table lists fewer than 90,000 clones, roughly four fifths of them singletons, with 5.5% to 8% in the top ten. Deletions cut 5 bases from V and 1 base from J, with 9 bases between. Germline-derived CDR1 and CDR2 are ENHRY and SYGVKD. CDR3 size: 13 residues. As regards this clone: The antigen remains unidentified.

The sample's time point: after dendritic cell vaccination, including at tumor progression/relapse. The input for sequencing was blood, taken after dendritic cell vaccination. The receptor comes from a human donor with glioblastoma. The chain has TRBV10-3 and TRBJ2-7, with unresolved D. For the CDR3, the DNA is TGTGCCATCAGTTTCACTGAATCCTACGAGCAGTACTTC. It is translated as CAISFTESYEQYF.